Following are 8 T cell receptor gamma chains from one sample sequenced in a study of Vδ1+ human thymocytes. Study-wide points: Thymic TRG and TRD repertoires appeared highly polyclonal.

Extracted RNA was reverse transcribed into cDNA. Pooled V-gene forward primers with one constant-region reverse primer generated the CDR3 amplicons by multiplex PCR. TCRdb redid the clone calls on the multiplex PCR reads with CATT. The data contain roughly 24,000 gamma-chain clones, roughly 13% of them singletons. For these TCRs, the target antigens are not known. Sequencing was carried out using Vdelta1+ gamma-delta thymocytes from the thymus. Subset of the sample: FACS-sorted CD3+ TCRalphabeta- TCRVdelta1+ TCRVdelta2- thymocytes. The origin of the receptors is a child less than two years old who had congenital heart surgery.

This clone was detected only a few times. The chain couples TRGV8 to TRGJP2. Unmatched junction bases numbered 7, after V lost 0 bases and J lost 6 bases. The V gene's germline CDR1 is VENAVY and CDR2 YDSYNSRV. The CDR3 is 15 residues long. CDR3 sequence (DNA): TGTGCCACCTGGGATAGGCTCGATGGTGATTGGATCAAGACGTTT. Amino acids: CATWDRLDGDWIKTF.

This clone was picked up a small number of times. The genes are TRGV9 and TRGJ1 or TRGJ2. The trim removed 12 bases at V and 2 bases at J, leaving 7 bases unmatched. Per the germline V gene, CDR1 is GITISATS and CDR2 is ISYDGTV (reference sequence). This CDR3 contains 11 residues. In nucleotides, the CDR3 is TGTGCCCTGAACTATTATTATAAGAAACTCTTT. It specifies CALNYYYKKLF.

This clone was observed a handful of times. The chain recombines TRGV9 with TRGJ1 or TRGJ2. V gave up 1 base and J gave up 8 bases; unmatched junction bases: 8. In germline, CDR1 is GITISATS, CDR2 ISYDGTV (reference sequence). This CDR3 has 13 residues. The CDR3 DNA reads as TGTGCCTTGTGGGAGGTTAACATCGATAAGAAACTCTTT. Its protein is CALWEVNIDKKLF.

Remarks on this clone: One end of the junction does not line up with germline, which may come from a read error. The gene calls are TRGV5 and TRGJP. CDR1 VINAFY and CDR2 YDVSNSKD come from the germline V gene. The CDR3 has 14 residues. CDR3 coding DNA: TGTGCCGCCTGGGTAGAGTTGGGCAAAAAAATCAAGGTATTT. It translates to CAAWVELGKKIKVF.

V usage is TRGV2 and J usage is TRGJ1 or TRGJ2. The V gene end was trimmed by 1 base and the J gene end by 5 bases; junction bases not matched to a gene: 8. This CDR3 region has 14 residues. CDR1 is EGSNGY and CDR2 is YDSYNSKV in the germline V gene. The chain's CDR3 is CATWDGPIDYKKLF. The CDR3 DNA sequence: TGTGCCACCTGGGACGGTCCGATTGATTATAAGAAACTCTTT.

The chain joins TRGV4 to TRGJP2. Germline-derived CDR1 and CDR2 are EGSTGY and YDSYTSSV. V lost 6 bases, J lost 4 bases, and 11 bases stayed unmatched. The CDR3 covers 15 residues. CDR3 region: CATWNLILSDWIKTF. CDR3 coding DNA: TGTGCCACCTGGAATCTGATTCTTAGTGATTGGATCAAGACGTTT.

The chain employs TRGV9 and TRGJP2. The CDR3 loop spans 17 amino acids. Germline-derived CDR1 and CDR2 are GITISATS and ISYDGTV (reference sequence). Trimming at V came to 2 bases and at J to 0 bases, leaving 9 bases not matched to a gene. The CDR3 bases are TGTGCCTTGTGGGAGGCGGTGGGTTATAGTAGTGATTGGATCAAGACGTTT. Translation: CALWEAVGYSSDWIKTF.

The chain recombines TRGV9 with TRGJ1 or TRGJ2. The germline CDR1 and CDR2 sequences are GITISATS and ISYDGTV (reference sequence). CDR3 length: 12 amino acids. With V trimmed by 0 bases and J by 13 bases, 9 bases remained unmatched. CDR3 sequence (DNA): TGTGCCTTGTGGGAGGTGCAGGGGCTAAAACTCTTT. It specifies CALWEVQGLKLF.